This T cell receptor (beta chain) was obtained from a study of vaccination and CD4 T cells after COVID-19. Concerning this clonotype itself: Its specificity is not known.

Indicated treatment: roughly nine-day PBMC culture with coronavirus spike peptide pools or control peptides (ViraFEST assay). Under the ViraFEST approach, antigen-specific T cells were expanded with peptide pools and TCRs subsequently sequenced. The assay that was used to sequence DNA from cultured CD4+ T cells was the Oncomine TCR Beta short-read assay. TCRdb redid the calling of the PCR reads with MiXCR, one entry per CDR3 protein. The table lists roughly 11,000 distinct CDR3 sequences, approximately 58% of them singletons, with 13% in the top ten. The CDR3 extends over 15 amino acids. The V gene's germline CDR1 is LNHDA and CDR2 SQIVND (reference sequence). Germline trimming cut 7 bases from V and 2 bases from J; bases unmatched to any gene: 5.

The chain is built from TRBV19 and TRBJ1-5; 10 bases align to TRBD1. The sample was CD4+ T cells from blood, cultured in vitro. The source is a human donor who had recovered from COVID-19. The CDR3 protein is CASTPTGGGNQPQHF. The DNA of the CDR3 is TGTGCCAGTACTCCGACAGGGGGCGGCAATCAGCCCCAGCATTTT. The complete variable domain, with remaining parts taken from reference TRBV19 and TRBJ1-5, reads DGGITQSPKYLFRKEGQNVTLSCEQNLNHDAMYWYRQDPGQGLRLIYYSQIVNDFQKGDIAEGYSVSREKKESFPLTVTSAQKNPTAFYLCASTPTGGGNQPQHFGDGTRLSIL.